Presented here are 31 T cell receptor beta chains from one specimen sequenced in a study of T cell responses to AZD1222 COVID-19 vaccine. Some clones are missing from TCRdb's copy, which holds only in-frame ones; the method was immunoSEQ multiplex PCR. The sample records about 81,000 clones, around 85% being singletons. The source material was peripheral blood, sampled 28 days after the second AZD1222 dose. The receptors stem from an adult who received the AZD1222 COVID-19 vaccine.

This chain links TRBV7-9 with TRBJ1-2, with D possibly TRBD1 on 5 matching bases. The CDR3 length is 15 residues. V lost 1 base and J 4 bases, leaving 13 bases between the germline ends. Germline CDR1 SEHNR, CDR2 FQNEAQ (reference sequence). Here the CDR3 DNA reads TGTGCCAGCAGCTTAGTTCTGGGGGATGGCTATGGCTACACCTTC. It is translated as CASSLVLGDGYGYTF.

This chain uses TRBV18 with TRBJ1-3, with D possibly matching TRBD1 (5 bases). Trimming left V 3 bases short and J 0 bases short, with 12 bases between. The germline CDR1 and CDR2 sequences are KGHSH and LQKENI. This CDR3 contains 16 residues. The CDR3 DNA reads TGTGCCAGCTCACCGACAGCCGTTAGCTCTGGAAACACCATATATTTT. As protein: CASSPTAVSSGNTIYF. The full variable domain, rest sourced from reference TRBV18 and TRBJ1-3, is NAGVMQNPRHLVRRRGQEARLRCSPMKGHSHVYWYRQLPEEGLKFMVYLQKENIIDESGMPKERFSAEFPKEGPSILRIQQVVRGDSAAYFCASSPTAVSSGNTIYFGEGSWLTVV.

This chain uses TRBV5-1 with TRBJ2-2; TRBD1 agrees at 8 bases. Germline CDR1 is SGHRS and CDR2 is YFSETQ. The CDR3 sequence is 15 residues long. With 4 bases clipped from V and 6 bases from J, the junction kept 8 bases outside the gene matches. CDR3 residues: CASSVRQGTAGELFF. CDR3 bases: TGCGCCAGCAGCGTCAGACAGGGGACGGCCGGGGAGCTGTTTTTT. Full variable domain (rest looked up from reference TRBV5-1 and TRBJ2-2): KAGVTQTPRYLIKTRGQQVTLSCSPISGHRSVSWYQQTPGQGLQFLFEYFSETQRNKGNFPGRFSGRQFSNSRSEMNVSTLELGDSALYLCASSVRQGTAGELFFGEGSRLTVL.

This clone was picked up one time. This chain links TRBV6-2 or TRBV6-3 with TRBJ1-2; the match to TRBD1 covers 7 bases. Germline loops: CDR1 MNHEY, CDR2 SVGEGT. The junction had 4 bases not matched to a gene; V was cut back by 2 bases and J by 7 bases. The CDR3 is 13 residues long. This chain's CDR3 is CASSYPDRSGYTF. The CDR3 DNA is TGTGCCAGCAGTTACCCGGACAGGAGTGGCTACACCTTC.

The chain carries TRBV6-4 and TRBJ1-1, with D perhaps matching TRBD1 (5 bases). The CDR3 covers 12 residues. V lost 2 bases to trimming and J lost 12 bases, with 13 bases between them. Germline V CDR1 and CDR2: MRHNA, SNTAGT. DNA of the CDR3: TGTGCCAGCAGTGACAGCTTGCAGGGAACTTTCTTT. This gives the protein CASSDSLQGTFF.

The chain carries TRBV7-7 and TRBJ2-3, with D possibly being TRBD2 (6 bases). Germline values: CDR1 SSHAT, CDR2 FNYEAQ (reference sequence). The CDR3 loop spans 16 amino acids. V lost 6 bases to trimming and J lost 2 bases, with 18 bases between them. CDR3 residues: CASSEILGGATDTQYF. As DNA, the CDR3 is TGTGCCAGCAGTGAAATCCTCGGCGGGGCCACAGATACGCAGTATTTT. The full variable domain, rest sourced from reference TRBV7-7 and TRBJ2-3, is GAGVSQSPRYKVTKRGQDVTLRCDPISSHATLYWYQQALGQGPEFLTYFNYEAQPDKSGLPSDRFSAERPEGSISTLTIQRTEQRDSAMYRCASSEILGGATDTQYFGPGTRLTVL.

The rearrangement links TRBV6-5 to TRBJ2-5; a weak D match, TRBD1 (6 bases). TRBJ2-7 matches the DNA end more closely, so the J call is doubtful. This CDR3 comprises 14 residues. Germline V gene lookup returns CDR1 MNHEY and CDR2 SVGAGI. The CDR3 here is CASSYGGGAYEQYF. CDR3 sequence (DNA): TGTGCCAGCAGTTACGGGGGCGGTGCCTACGAGCAGTACTTC.

J is TRBJ2-1 and V is TRBV19; TRBD2 aligns across 8 bases. V lost 9 bases, J lost 8 bases, and 9 bases stayed unmatched. Looked up from germline, CDR1 is LNHDA and CDR2 is SQIVND (reference sequence). The CDR3 sequence is 13 residues long. CDR3 sequence reads: CASETGTRHEQFF. The CDR3 DNA sequence: TGTGCCAGCGAGACCGGGACTAGGCATGAGCAGTTCTTC.

The gene calls are TRBV19 and TRBJ1-5; no clear D gene. V lost 8 bases and J lost 4, with 9 bases in between. The CDR3 totals 12 residues. Germline V CDR1 and CDR2: LNHDA, SQIVND (reference sequence). DNA for the CDR3: TGTGCCAGTTCCGGCGGGAATCAGCCCCAGCATTTT. Encoded protein: CASSGGNQPQHF.

The J gene is TRBJ2-1, the V gene TRBV24-1, with TRBD2 matching over 12 bases. The CDR3 covers 17 residues. Germline V CDR1 and CDR2: KGHDR, SFDVKD. The ends lost 4 bases at V and 9 bases at J; junction bases unmatched: 12. CDR3 nucleotide sequence: TGTGCCACCAGTGAAGTCGGTACTAGCGGGAGGCGCAGTGAGCAGTTCTTC. Its protein is CATSEVGTSGRRSEQFF.

The chain has TRBV20-1 and TRBJ2-7, with D possibly being TRBD2 (6 bases). Per germline, CDR1 DFQATT and CDR2 SNEGSKA (reference sequence). The CDR3 loop spans 15 amino acids. Trimming cost V 3 bases and J 7 bases, with 22 bases left between them. The CDR3 spells CSASVPGRRDDEQYF. The CDR3 nucleotides are TGCAGTGCTAGTGTTCCGGGCCGGCGGGATGATGAGCAGTACTTC.

J is TRBJ2-1 and V is TRBV24-1; unclear D gene. This CDR3 is built from 12 residues. CDR1 is KGHDR and CDR2 is SFDVKD in the germline V gene. Trimming shortened V by 10 bases and J by 5 bases, and 11 bases separated the two germline ends. CDR3 DNA: TGTGCCACAAGGGCGGAGCACAATGAGCAGTTCTTC. Its protein is CATRAEHNEQFF.

The rearrangement links TRBV6-5 to TRBJ2-1; the match to TRBD1 covers 10 bases. Germline V CDR1 and CDR2: MNHEY, SVGAGI. V lost 4 bases, J lost 5 bases, and 5 bases stayed unmatched. This CDR3 is 15 amino acids long. This chain's CDR3 is CASSSGTGEHNEQFF. The DNA of the CDR3 is TGTGCCAGCAGTTCCGGGACAGGGGAACACAATGAGCAGTTCTTC.

V gene TRBV25-1 combines with J gene TRBJ2-2, with D possibly being TRBD2 (6 bases). The CDR3 spans 16 residues. The germline V gene has CDR1 MGHDK and CDR2 SYGVNS. V lost 2 bases to trimming and J lost 6 bases, with 16 bases between them. The CDR3 spells CASSEKGVRGSGELFF. DNA for the CDR3: TGTGCCAGCAGTGAAAAAGGGGTTCGGGGGTCCGGGGAGCTGTTTTTT.

V usage is TRBV9 and J usage is TRBJ2-2, with D perhaps TRBD2 (6 bases). The germline CDR1 and CDR2 sequences are SGDLS and YYNGEE. The CDR3 loop spans 15 amino acids. Trimming shortened V by 3 bases and J by 7 bases, and 16 bases separated the two germline ends. In nucleotides, the CDR3 is TGTGCCAGCAGCGCCCCGGGAGCCGAAATCGGGGAGCTGTTTTTT. Amino acid sequence: CASSAPGAEIGELFF.

V usage is TRBV7-3 and J usage is TRBJ2-2, with D uncertain. V lost 4 bases to trimming and J lost 3 bases, with 3 bases between them. Per the germline V gene, CDR1 is SGHTA and CDR2 is FQGTGA. CDR3 length equals 12 residues. This chain's CDR3 is CASSSHTGELFF. CDR3 in DNA: TGTGCCAGCAGCTCCCACACCGGGGAGCTGTTTTTT.

This chain links TRBV3-1 (or the pseudogene TRBV3-2) with TRBJ1-1; unclear D gene. CDR3 length: 13 amino acids. Germline CDR1 is LGHDT and CDR2 is YNNKEL (reference sequence). The V and J ends lost 1 base and 5 bases respectively, with 8 bases between them. The CDR3 coding sequence is TGTGCCAGCAGCCAAGTGGTGGATACTGAAGCTTTCTTT. It is translated as CASSQVVDTEAFF.

The chain employs TRBV2 and TRBJ2-4, with D perhaps being TRBD1 or TRBD2 (5 bases each). This CDR3 region has 17 residues. V was cut by 3 bases and J by 0 bases, with 15 bases left in between. Per the germline V gene, CDR1 is SNHLY and CDR2 is FYNNEI. The CDR3 nucleotides are TGTGCCAGCAGTGATTTCGGGGCCCCACAAGCCAAAAACATTCAGTACTTC. As protein: CASSDFGAPQAKNIQYF.

There are a few counts of this clone. The V call is TRBV30, the J call TRBJ2-7; D tentatively reads TRBD1 or TRBD2 (5 bases each). Germline V gene lookup returns CDR1 GTSNPN and CDR2 SVGIG (reference sequence). V was shortened by 2 bases and J by 3 bases, with 8 bases between the two germline ends. The CDR3 contains 12 residues. The CDR3 protein is CAWSKGSYEQYF. DNA for the CDR3: TGTGCCTGGAGTAAGGGGAGCTACGAGCAGTACTTC.

V and J are TRBV5-8 and TRBJ2-1; D perhaps matches TRBD2 (5 bases). The CDR3 consists of 16 residues. The germline V gene has CDR1 SGHTS and CDR2 YDEGEE. The V end lost 4 bases, the J end lost 0 bases, and 14 bases lay between the germline ends. The CDR3, as DNA: TGTGCCAGCAGCCGGGGAATTTTGAGCTCCTACAATGAGCAGTTCTTC. Its protein product is CASSRGILSSYNEQFF.

The V call is TRBV10-1, the J call TRBJ2-3; the match to TRBD2 covers 7 bases. J gave up 3 bases and V 0 bases, and 9 bases lay outside the gene matches. This CDR3 comprises 17 residues. CDR1 is WNHNN, CDR2 SYGVQD, per germline (reference sequence). This CDR3 is CASSESRGSWYTDTQYF. As DNA, the CDR3 is TGCGCCAGCAGTGAGTCGCGCGGGAGTTGGTATACAGATACGCAGTATTTT.

The V call is TRBV14, the J call TRBJ1-2; D ambiguous. V was clipped by 2 bases and J by 8 bases, with 9 bases between them. Germline V CDR1 and CDR2: SGHDN, FVKESK. The CDR3 length is 12 residues. This chain's CDR3 is CASSQLGSGYTF. The CDR3 DNA sequence: TGTGCCAGCAGCCAACTTGGGTCCGGCTACACCTTC.

CDR3 coding DNA: TGTGCCAGCAGCGTAGAGGGAGGGAAGGCCAACGTCCTGACTTTC. Encoded protein: CASSVEGGKANVLTF. The rearrangement uses TRBV9 and TRBJ2-6, with 7 nucleotides matching TRBD2. Per germline, CDR1 SGDLS and CDR2 YYNGEE. The ends lost 0 bases at V and 6 bases at J; junction bases unmatched: 3. The CDR3 extends over 15 amino acids.

The chain employs TRBV7-2 and TRBJ2-4, with D tentatively TRBD1 (5 bases). The germline CDR1 and CDR2 sequences are SGHTA and FQGNSA. CDR3 size: 15 residues. Trimming left V 4 bases short and J 6 bases short, with 16 bases between. DNA for the CDR3: TGTGCCAGCAGCTCACCACCGGCTCAGGGAAACATTCAGTACTTC. Translating it yields CASSSPPAQGNIQYF.

J is TRBJ1-5 and V is TRBV2; tentatively, D is TRBD1 (6 bases). Trimming shortened V by 3 bases and J by 3 bases, and 9 bases separated the two germline ends. Per germline, CDR1 SNHLY and CDR2 FYNNEI. The CDR3 runs 14 residues. The CDR3 spells CASSEDSSNQPQHF. CDR3 DNA: TGTGCCAGCAGTGAGGACAGTTCCAATCAGCCCCAGCATTTT.

The V gene is TRBV24-1, the J gene TRBJ2-2, with TRBD2 matching over 7 bases. V shed 7 bases and J 6 bases; nucleotides not matched to a gene: 7. CDR3 size: 14 residues. Germline assignment: CDR1 KGHDR and CDR2 SFDVKD. The CDR3 DNA sequence: TGTGCCACCAGCAGGACTAGTTCGGCCGGGGAGCTGTTTTTT. Its translation: CATSRTSSAGELFF.

V and J are TRBV9 and TRBJ2-7, with 9 bases lining up with TRBD1. Germline loops: CDR1 SGDLS, CDR2 YYNGEE. J gave up 6 bases and V 0 bases, and 7 bases lay outside the gene matches. CDR3 length equals 15 residues. The DNA for the CDR3 is TGTGCCAGCAGCGTAGGAGGACAGGGGCGCCCCGAGCAGTACTTC. As protein: CASSVGGQGRPEQYF.

This chain connects TRBV4-3 to TRBJ1-5; D is unresolved. Germline V gene lookup returns CDR1 LGHNA and CDR2 YSLEER. This CDR3 spans 13 amino acids. The V end lost 0 bases, the J end lost 7 bases, and 7 bases lay between the germline ends. The DNA for the CDR3 is TGCGCCAGCAGCCAAGATGGGGAACAGCCCCAGCATTTT. Its protein is CASSQDGEQPQHF.

The chain recombines TRBV28 with TRBJ1-3, with D unclear. The CDR3 loop spans 15 amino acids. Looked up from germline, CDR1 is MDHEN and CDR2 is SYDVKM. V was pared by 2 bases and J by 2 bases, with 10 bases between. The CDR3 spells CASSLGFRAGNTIYF. CDR3 nucleotide sequence: TGTGCCAGCAGTTTAGGGTTCCGGGCTGGAAACACCATATATTTT.

The CDR3 loop is CSVEKWDRNTGELFF. As DNA, the CDR3 is TGCAGCGTCGAAAAGTGGGACAGGAACACCGGGGAGCTGTTTTTT. The J gene is TRBJ2-2, the V gene TRBV29-1; 7 bases line up with TRBD1. The CDR3 covers 15 residues. Germline CDR1 is SQVTM and CDR2 is ANQGSEA. V lost 6 bases and J lost 1; bases outside the gene matches: 8.

The rearrangement uses TRBV11-2 and TRBJ1-3, with unresolved D. CDR1 SGHAT and CDR2 FQNNGV come from the germline V gene. V was trimmed by 3 bases and J by 0 bases, leaving 15 bases between them. The CDR3 is 17 amino acids. CDR3 bases: TGTGCCAGCAGCTTCCTTCTAACACAGAGCTCTGGAAACACCATATATTTT. Its translation is CASSFLLTQSSGNTIYF.